One and the same sample provided the 28 T cell receptor beta chains below, sequenced in a study of STAT5B mutations in CD4+ large granular lymphocyte leukemia. The method was immunoSEQ multiplex PCR; TCRdb's version includes in-frame clones alone and lacks a portion of them. Found here are roughly 40,000 clones, roughly 80% of them singletons; the top ten hold approximately 0.35%. The sample taken for sequencing was CD4+ T cells from blood buffy coats. These receptors originate from a human donor in good health.

The rearrangement uses TRBV29-1 and TRBJ1-1; the D gene is possibly TRBD1 (5 bases). Per germline, CDR1 SQVTM and CDR2 ANQGSEA. This CDR3 is 17 amino acids long. Trimming took 4 bases from V and 0 from J, leaving 21 bases between them. DNA for the CDR3: TGCAGCGTTGTAAGACGACAGAGAAAGAACATGAACACTGAAGCTTTCTTT. Encoded protein: CSVVRRQRKNMNTEAFF.

The CDR3 is CASSVASNGGFSEAFF. CDR3 nucleotides: TGTGCCAGCAGCGTAGCCTCCAACGGGGGGTTTTCTGAAGCTTTCTTT. The chain recombines TRBV9 with TRBJ1-1; possibly TRBD1 for D (5 bases). Per germline, CDR1 SGDLS and CDR2 YYNGEE. V was cut by 0 bases and J by 6 bases, with 18 bases left in between. The CDR3 spans 16 residues.

The chain links TRBV6-6 to TRBJ1-4; D unresolved. CDR1 and CDR2 (germline): MNHNY, SVGAGI (reference sequence). This CDR3 contains 14 residues. Trimming removed 5 bases from V and 0 bases from J, with 7 bases in between. The CDR3 sequence is CASSRDATNEKLFF. For the CDR3, the DNA is TGTGCCAGCAGTCGGGATGCAACTAATGAAAAACTGTTTTTT.

This clone was seen only once. The chain combines TRBV29-1 with TRBJ2-1; D not resolved. CDR1 and CDR2 (germline): SQVTM, ANQGSEA. V lost 5 bases to trimming and J lost 3 bases, with 20 bases between them. The CDR3 has 16 amino acids. The CDR3 is CSVSRGLGRIYNEQFF. CDR3 sequence (DNA): TGCAGCGTTTCAAGAGGTTTAGGCAGGATCTACAATGAGCAGTTCTTC.

The sample holds one count of this clone. The V gene is TRBV4-1, the J gene TRBJ1-5, with a weak D call TRBD1 (6 bases). Germline V gene lookup returns CDR1 MGHRA and CDR2 YSYEKL. Trimming shortened V by 0 bases and J by 7 bases, and 13 bases separated the two germline ends. This CDR3 spans 15 amino acids. The CDR3, as DNA: TGCGCCAGCAGCCAAGAGCCAGGGGTTAAACAGCCCCAGCATTTT. Its protein product is CASSQEPGVKQPQHF.

This chain links TRBV12-5 with TRBJ2-7; D is perhaps TRBD2 (5 bases). The CDR3 is 17 amino acids. CDR1 is LGHNT and CDR2 is FRNRAP in the germline V gene. V was cut by 5 bases and J by 0 bases, with 20 bases left in between. The CDR3 is CASGTQYPGSRSYEQYF. The CDR3 DNA sequence: TGTGCTAGTGGTACGCAATACCCGGGATCCCGCTCCTACGAGCAGTACTTC. Full variable domain (outside the CDR3, taken from reference TRBV12-5 and TRBJ2-7): DARVTQTPRHKVTEMGQEVTMRCQPILGHNTVFWYRQTMMQGLELLAYFRNRAPLDDSGMPKDRFSAEMPDATLATLKIQPSEPRDSAVYFCASGTQYPGSRSYEQYFGPGTRLTVT.

This clone has more than one count but fewer than ten. This chain connects TRBV19 to TRBJ1-2, with D perhaps matching TRBD1 (6 bases). The CDR3 consists of 13 residues. Germline assignment: CDR1 LNHDA and CDR2 SQIVND (reference sequence). V lost 3 bases, J lost 7 bases, and 12 bases lay in between. The CDR3 is CASSMRSQGGYTF. The CDR3 DNA sequence: TGTGCCAGTAGTATGCGTTCACAGGGTGGCTACACCTTC. Full variable domain (outside the CDR3, taken from reference TRBV19 and TRBJ1-2): DGGITQSPKYLFRKEGQNVTLSCEQNLNHDAMYWYRQDPGQGLRLIYYSQIVNDFQKGDIAEGYSVSREKKESFPLTVTSAQKNPTAFYLCASSMRSQGGYTFGSGTRLTVV.

This clone has more than one count but fewer than ten. The chain has TRBV7-9 and TRBJ1-1, with D unclear. This CDR3 comprises 14 residues. CDR1 is SEHNR, CDR2 FQNEAQ, per germline (reference sequence). Trimming left V 5 bases short and J 2 bases short, with 12 bases between. Written as DNA, the CDR3 is TGTGCCAGCAGCGGCACGAGGGTTAACACTGAAGCTTTCTTT. Protein product: CASSGTRVNTEAFF.

The J gene is TRBJ1-2, the V gene TRBV29-1, with a possible D match to TRBD1 (6 bases). Trimming cost V 4 bases and J 1 base, with 25 bases left between them. This CDR3 contains 18 residues. Germline CDR1 SQVTM, CDR2 ANQGSEA. The CDR3 DNA is TGCAGCGTTGCGGGCCAATCTATCTTCCAGGGGATTAACTATGGCTACACCTTC. Its protein is CSVAGQSIFQGINYGYTF. The full variable domain, completed using reference TRBV29-1 and TRBJ1-2, is SAVISQKPSRDICQRGTSLTIQCQVDSQVTMMFWYRQQPGQSLTLIATANQGSEATYESGFVIDKFPISRPNLTFSTLTVSNMSPEDSSIYLCSVAGQSIFQGINYGYTFGSGTRLTVV.

This sequence joins TRBV28 and TRBJ2-7; D not resolved. Between the trimmed V and J ends, which lost 1 base and 1 base, there was a span of 17 bases. The CDR3 sequence is 17 residues long. Germline CDR1 MDHEN, CDR2 SYDVKM. CDR3 sequence: CASSLSLIGLSSYEQYF. The DNA of the CDR3 is TGTGCCAGCAGTTTATCCCTCATAGGTTTAAGTTCCTACGAGCAGTACTTC.

This sequence joins TRBV4-1 and TRBJ2-4; no reliable D call. Trimming took off 0 bases at V and 6 bases at J, with 12 bases between the two ends. The CDR3 is 15 residues long. Germline lookup yields CDR1 MGHRA and CDR2 YSYEKL. This chain's CDR3 is CASSQERRKTNIQYF. The CDR3 nucleotides read TGCGCCAGCAGCCAAGAGCGCAGGAAGACAAACATTCAGTACTTC.

The gene calls are TRBV9 and TRBJ2-3, with TRBD2 matching 8 bases. CDR1 and CDR2 (germline): SGDLS, YYNGEE. V lost 6 bases and J lost 2; bases outside the gene matches: 5. This CDR3 contains 14 residues. The DNA of the CDR3 is TGTGCCAGCATGCGGGGGGACCTCACAGATACGCAGTATTTT. The encoded protein is CASMRGDLTDTQYF.

This rearrangement joins TRBV28 to TRBJ1-5; D unresolved. The CDR3 is 14 amino acids. V gave up 6 bases and J gave up 7 bases, with 16 bases separating them. Per the germline V gene, CDR1 is MDHEN and CDR2 is SYDVKM. CDR3 sequence reads: CASRGWEAGQPQHF. The CDR3 bases are TGTGCCAGCAGGGGATGGGAGGCAGGACAGCCCCAGCATTTT.

The V call is TRBV28, the J call TRBJ1-2; the match to TRBD1 covers 10 bases. This CDR3 contains 15 residues. V gave up 3 bases and J gave up 4 bases; unmatched junction bases: 5. Germline V lookup: CDR1 MDHEN, CDR2 SYDVKM. The CDR3 loop is CASSFTDRGGYGYTF. As DNA, the CDR3 is TGTGCCAGCAGTTTCACGGACAGGGGGGGCTATGGCTACACCTTC.

The rearrangement joins TRBV28 to TRBJ2-2; 7 bases align to TRBD1. The CDR3 covers 17 residues. Germline CDR1 and CDR2: MDHEN and SYDVKM. V trimming: 5 bases; J trimming: 0 bases; junction bases outside the gene matches: 9. The CDR3 bases are TGTGCCAGCAGTCCGATGAGGACAGGCGCGAACACCGGGGAGCTGTTTTTT. This translates into CASSPMRTGANTGELFF.

As DNA, the CDR3 is TGTGCCATCAGTGCCAGGGGGCTAGATAATTCACCCCTCCACTTT. As protein: CAISARGLDNSPLHF. The chain links TRBV10-3 to TRBJ1-6; 8 positions match TRBD1. CDR3 length: 15 residues. The ends lost 4 bases at V and 5 bases at J; junction bases unmatched: 4. Germline V lookup: CDR1 ENHRY, CDR2 SYGVKD.

This chain links TRBV11-2 with TRBJ2-3; D may be TRBD2 (7 bases). The CDR3 has 16 residues. Trimming pared 1 base from V and 3 bases from J, leaving 14 bases between. Germline loops: CDR1 SGHAT, CDR2 FQNNGV. DNA of the CDR3: TGTGCCAGCAGCTTAGTAGGGGGGGTCCGTACAGATACGCAGTATTTT. It codes for CASSLVGGVRTDTQYF.

The chain combines TRBV5-1 with TRBJ2-5; the D gene could be TRBD1 or TRBD2 (5 bases each). This CDR3 is built from 13 residues. Trimming cost V 4 bases and J 3 bases, with 10 bases left between them. CDR1 SGHRS and CDR2 YFSETQ come from the germline V gene. As DNA, the CDR3 is TGCGCCAGCAGCCCCGGGACGGAAGAGACCCAGTACTTC. Amino acids: CASSPGTEETQYF.

The chain joins TRBV9 to TRBJ1-2; D is ambiguous. Germline V CDR1 and CDR2: SGDLS, YYNGEE. The CDR3 sequence is 13 residues long. V dropped 3 bases and J dropped 8 bases, with 14 bases sitting between them. For the CDR3, the DNA is TGTGCCAGCAGCGACCCGAGGGTCGGCGGCTACACCTTC. This gives the protein CASSDPRVGGYTF.

V is TRBV15 and J is TRBJ2-7; D call uncertain. V lost 2 bases to trimming and J lost 3 bases, with 5 bases between them. This CDR3 has 12 amino acids. In germline, CDR1 is LNHNV, CDR2 YYDKDF (reference sequence). This CDR3 is CATSRFYYEQYF. The CDR3 DNA sequence: TGTGCCACCAGCAGATTCTACTACGAGCAGTACTTC.

This clone was picked up a small number of times. The chain combines TRBV7-6 with TRBJ1-1; perhaps TRBD1 as D (6 bases). The CDR3 runs 15 residues. Germline loops: CDR1 SGHVS, CDR2 FNYEAQ. V lost 1 base and J 3 bases, leaving 12 bases between the germline ends. The chain's CDR3 is CASSLVSGADTEAFF. The CDR3 DNA reads TGTGCCAGCAGCTTAGTATCGGGGGCGGACACTGAAGCTTTCTTT.

The chain carries TRBV6-5 and TRBJ1-1; 7 bases are shared with TRBD1. This CDR3 contains 14 residues. Looked up from germline, CDR1 is MNHEY and CDR2 is SVGAGI. J was trimmed by 1 base and V by 6 bases; bases with no gene match: 5. For the CDR3, the DNA is TGTGCCAGCAGCCACCGGACAGGGAACACTGAAGCTTTCTTT. Protein: CASSHRTGNTEAFF.

This clone was counted a single time. This chain connects TRBV11-3 to TRBJ2-1, with D tentatively TRBD1 (6 bases). This CDR3 region has 17 residues. V gave up 0 bases and J gave up 0 bases, with 12 bases separating them. Germline V gene data show CDR1 as SGHNT and CDR2 as YENEEA. The CDR3 here is CASSLEQGSSSYNEQFF. The CDR3 DNA reads TGTGCCAGCAGCTTAGAGCAGGGGTCGAGCTCCTACAATGAGCAGTTCTTC.

The V gene is TRBV7-7, the J gene TRBJ1-1; a weak D match, TRBD1 (5 bases). Trimming stripped 4 bases from V and 3 bases from J, with 15 bases between. Germline V lookup: CDR1 SSHAT, CDR2 FNYEAQ (reference sequence). This CDR3 has 15 amino acids. CDR3 nucleotides: TGTGCCAGCAGCTCCGTGGGGGGGTCTTACACTGAAGCTTTCTTT. Translating it yields CASSSVGGSYTEAFF.

The chain employs TRBV7-2 and TRBJ1-2; D perhaps matches TRBD1 (6 bases). The CDR3 has 15 residues. Germline V CDR1 and CDR2: SGHTA, FQGNSA. Trimming removed 5 bases at V and 8 bases at J, with 21 bases between. The CDR3 region is CASSDRITGYWGYTF. The CDR3 DNA reads as TGTGCCAGCAGCGACAGGATTACAGGGTATTGGGGCTACACCTTC. The full variable domain, rest sourced from reference TRBV7-2 and TRBJ1-2, is GAGVSQSPSNKVTEKGKDVELRCDPISGHTALYWYRQSLGQGLEFLIYFQGNSAPDKSGLPSDRFSAERTGGSVSTLTIQRTQQEDSAVYLCASSDRITGYWGYTFGSGTRLTVV.

V usage is TRBV7-9 and J usage is TRBJ1-1, with D possibly being TRBD1 (6 bases). V lost 4 bases and J lost 4, with 16 bases in between. Germline V gene lookup returns CDR1 SEHNR and CDR2 FQNEAQ (reference sequence). The CDR3 covers 15 residues. CDR3 coding DNA: TGTGCCAGCAGCTCTACCCCAGGACAGATCACTGAAGCTTTCTTT. Encoded protein: CASSSTPGQITEAFF.

The chain uses TRBV2 and TRBJ2-1, with TRBD2 as a possible D gene (5 bases). The CDR3 spans 16 residues. Trimming removed 0 bases at V and 7 bases at J, with 16 bases between. Germline-derived CDR1 and CDR2 are SNHLY and FYNNEI. This CDR3 reads CASSEARADSGNEQFF. In DNA, the CDR3 is TGTGCCAGCAGTGAAGCCAGAGCGGATTCAGGTAATGAGCAGTTCTTC.

The chain joins TRBV30 to TRBJ2-7; 10 bases are shared with TRBD1. V was clipped by 4 bases and J by 4 bases; unmatched bases: 13. Per the germline V gene, CDR1 is GTSNPN and CDR2 is SVGIG (reference sequence). CDR3 length: 16 amino acids. CDR3 residues: CAWNFGTGVDGYEQYF. DNA of the CDR3: TGTGCCTGGAACTTCGGGACAGGGGTCGACGGGTACGAGCAGTACTTC.